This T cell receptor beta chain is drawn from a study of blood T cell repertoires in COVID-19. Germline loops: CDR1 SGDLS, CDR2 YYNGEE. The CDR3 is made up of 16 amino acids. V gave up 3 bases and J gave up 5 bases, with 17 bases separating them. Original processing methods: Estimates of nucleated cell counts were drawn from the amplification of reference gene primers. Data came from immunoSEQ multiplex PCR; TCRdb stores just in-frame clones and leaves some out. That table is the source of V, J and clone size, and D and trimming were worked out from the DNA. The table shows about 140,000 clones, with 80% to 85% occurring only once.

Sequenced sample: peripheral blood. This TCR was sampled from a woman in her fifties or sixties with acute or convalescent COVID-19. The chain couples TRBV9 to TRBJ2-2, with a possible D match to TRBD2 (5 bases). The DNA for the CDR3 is TGTGCCAGCAGCGCAACCGGGAATGGAGTTACCGGGGAGCTGTTTTTT. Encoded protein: CASSATGNGVTGELFF.